This record concerns one TCR beta chain sequence. In this sample, this clonotype turned up many times. Its target antigen remains unknown. Per-nucleotide qualities are absent, and no much larger clonotype sits a single base away. Taken with the paper, the label for treatment or condition translates to: allogeneic hematopoietic cell transplantation with graft depleted of TCRalphabeta T cells and CD19 B cells. TCRalphabeta/CD19-depleted allogeneic hematopoietic cell grafts were given to the transplant recipients, all of whom were children. The sample comes from a study of T-cell reconstitution after alpha-beta-depleted transplantation in children (TCRdb year 2016). Concerning the study at large: The study quantitatively tracked T-cell immune reconstitution after TCRalphabeta/CD19-depleted allogeneic hematopoietic cell transplantation in children using TCR repertoire profiling. The paper's findings and limits, for the study overall: Over the following months the frequencies of hyperexpanded clones went down, and after one year T-cell counts and TCRbeta diversity were mostly credited to newly produced T cells. The apparently early recovery of alphabetaT-cell counts about two months after transplant reportedly depended on only several hundred rapidly expanded clones that came from non-depleted graft cells. The high TCRbeta diversity at day 60 in some patients was ascribed to recipient T cells and intrathymic progenitors that had survived conditioning.

The library was made by PCR. Sequencing was carried out with an Illumina HiSeq 2500. TCR library preparation used molecular barcoding, with unique molecular identifiers applied to normalize quantification of the TCRbeta repertoire. TCRdb applied fastp at Q25 and MiXCR to the public reads, then kept only in-frame beta chains. Rows are combined by CDR3 protein, so each entry shows the most common genes and DNA. The sample table records roughly 240,000 distinct CDR3 sequences; 8.2% of these occur just once. The leading ten clones occupy about 6.4% of the sample. Spanning cysteine to phenylalanine, the CDR3 consists of 19 amino acids. Here the CDR3 DNA is all that survives: 57 bases in frame from base 1. The germline V gene sets CDR1 to MGHRA and CDR2 to YSYEKL. The junction shows trimming of 0 bases on V and 3 bases on J, and the gene matches do not reach 17 bases of it.

Source: PBMCs, mostly from graft donor cells, taken 180 days after TCRalphabeta/CD19-depleted stem cell transplant. The source of this sequence is a male patient younger than 18 who had a stem cell transplant for acute lymphoblastic leukemia, so the T cells may come from the graft donor. The rearrangement combines TRBV4-1 with TRBJ2-7, with 7 bases aligning to TRBD1. Here the CDR3 is given as CASSQDLDLTRGPIYEQYF. The sequenced DNA is TGCGCCAGCAGCCAAGATCTCGACTTAACTAGGGGGCCCATCTACGAGCAGTACTTC.